These 11 T cell receptor beta chains were all obtained from the same sample, sequenced in a study of cytomegalovirus exposure and HLA in healthy donors. 60 Vbeta and 13 Jbeta primers were used in PCR. Assay used: immunoSEQ multiplex PCR; TCRdb lists only in-frame clones, some missing. The sample has over 150,000 clones, more than 75% seen once; the top ten hold 6% to 8.5%. The source material was PBMCs. Source of these receptors: a young man in good health and CMV-seropositive.

V and J are TRBV27 and TRBJ1-4; TRBD1 agrees at 7 bases. Trimming took 7 bases from V and 6 from J; bases not matched to a gene: 5. This CDR3 region has 13 residues. Germline lookup yields CDR1 MNHEY and CDR2 SMNVEV (reference sequence). This chain's CDR3 is CASTDRVDEKLFF. CDR3 coding DNA: TGTGCCAGCACCGACAGGGTAGATGAAAAACTGTTTTTT.

The chain is built from TRBV6-6 and TRBJ1-1; 7 bases align to TRBD1. V lost 7 bases and J lost 6; bases outside the gene matches: 8. Germline CDR1 is MNHNY and CDR2 is SVGAGI (reference sequence). This CDR3 is built from 13 residues. DNA for the CDR3: TGTGCCAGCACCCAGGGGGGCCTCGCTGAAGCTTTCTTT. Translating gives CASTQGGLAEAFF.

This clone was picked up a small number of times. The chain has TRBV6-6 and TRBJ2-7; D not resolved. The germline V gene encodes CDR1 MNHNY and CDR2 SVGAGI (reference sequence). The CDR3 is made up of 12 amino acids. The V end was cut by 5 bases, the J end by 2 bases, with 7 bases between. CDR3 nucleotide sequence: TGTGCCAGCAGTACCAGTCCCTACGAGCAGTACTTC. The encoded protein is CASSTSPYEQYF.

This chain uses TRBV7-2 with TRBJ1-1, with D unresolved. The CDR3 is made up of 13 amino acids. The ends were cut back, 3 bases at V and 5 bases at J, with 10 bases in the middle. The germline CDR1 and CDR2 sequences are SGHTA and FQGNSA. The CDR3 reads CASSFGRRTEAFF. Here the CDR3 DNA reads TGTGCCAGCAGCTTCGGGCGGAGGACTGAAGCTTTCTTT.

The CDR3 DNA reads TGTGCCAGCAGCTACCGGACAGGGGTGGACGAGCAGTACTTC. Protein: CASSYRTGVDEQYF. This chain joins TRBV7-2 and TRBJ2-7, with 9 nucleotides matching TRBD1. The CDR3 totals 14 residues. V gave up 4 bases and J gave up 5 bases; unmatched junction bases: 6. Per the germline V gene, CDR1 is SGHTA and CDR2 is FQGNSA.

This clone was found a few times. V and J are TRBV4-3 and TRBJ2-3; 11 bases are a match to TRBD2. V was pared by 0 bases and J by 5 bases, with 1 base of the junction left unmatched. The CDR3 runs to 15 residues. The germline CDR1 and CDR2 sequences are LGHNA and YSLEER. The CDR3 loop is CASSQDSGGGDTQYF. CDR3 in DNA: TGCGCCAGCAGCCAAGATAGCGGGGGGGGAGATACGCAGTATTTT.

The chain uses TRBV4-3 and TRBJ1-2; no clear D gene. The CDR3 runs to 15 residues. V lost 0 bases, J lost 7 bases, and 15 bases lay in between. CDR1 LGHNA and CDR2 YSLEER come from the germline V gene. CDR3 sequence reads: CASSQDWPSVSGYTF. In DNA, the CDR3 is TGCGCCAGCAGCCAAGATTGGCCCAGCGTTAGTGGCTACACCTTC.

The CDR3 DNA is TGTGCCAGCAGCGTAGGGCTAGCGGGGGTCTCAGATACGCAGTATTTT. Translating gives CASSVGLAGVSDTQYF. The J gene is TRBJ2-3, the V gene TRBV9; 10 bases are a match to TRBD2. The V segment lost 0 bases and the J segment 4 bases; nucleotides outside the gene matches: 5. From germline, CDR1 is SGDLS and CDR2 YYNGEE. The length of the CDR3 is 16 residues.

CDR3 bases: TGTGCCATCAGGGAGACAGGGACTGGAAACACCATATATTTT. Its protein is CAIRETGTGNTIYF. This chain links TRBV10-3 with TRBJ1-3; 7 bases align to TRBD1. CDR3 length: 14 amino acids. With 6 bases clipped from V and 2 bases from J, the junction kept 4 bases outside the gene matches. Germline V gene data show CDR1 as ENHRY and CDR2 as SYGVKD.

This clone was counted a few times. The V and J genes are TRBV7-8 and TRBJ1-5; 7 bases agree with TRBD1. Trimming cost V 2 bases and J 5 bases; bases outside gene matches: 3. The V gene's germline CDR1 is SGHVS and CDR2 FQNEAQ. CDR3 length: 14 residues. The CDR3 region is CASSLKTGDQPQHF. CDR3 coding DNA: TGTGCCAGCAGCTTAAAAACAGGGGATCAGCCCCAGCATTTT.

The rearrangement joins TRBV25-1 to TRBJ2-7, with TRBD2 matching 15 bases. The CDR3 totals 13 residues. Germline loops: CDR1 MGHDK, CDR2 SYGVNS. CDR3 amino acids: CAAGLAGGGEQYF. In DNA form, the CDR3 reads TGTGCTGCCGGACTAGCGGGAGGGGGCGAGCAGTACTTC.